The T cell receptor (beta chain) under discussion was sequenced for a study of T cells after yellow fever vaccination. Study results and limitations: Subsequent booster samples again held most clones from primary vaccination (96% CD4, approximately 86% CD8). CD4 and CD8 compartments shared a small share of clonotypes.

UMIs were added to TCR cDNA along with a universal primer site when it was made by 5'RACE template switching. Each CDR3 protein gets one entry after TCRdb re-called the 5' RACE reads with MiXCR. The profile shows fewer than 450,000 distinct CDR3 sequences, more than 9% of them singletons. Trimming left V 2 bases short and J 4 bases short, with 8 bases between. Germline CDR1 is SNHLY and CDR2 is FYNNEI. The CDR3 is made up of 13 amino acids. Comment on this clonotype: Antigen: not known.

The clonotype comes from a young man who received the YFV17D yellow fever vaccine. The chain carries TRBV2 and TRBJ2-5; weak D call: TRBD2 (6 bases). The input for sequencing was PBMCs, taken on the day of the first yellow fever vaccination. The CDR3 protein is CASSELEGETQYF. CDR3 bases: TGTGCCAGCAGTGAATTGGAGGGAGAGACCCAGTACTTC.